This TCR beta chain was sequenced in a study of identifying expanded T cells in peripheral blood. Study-level findings and limits: Technical replicates showed around 1.2 changed clones; two weeks roughly 15; four weeks 19. Variance in clone template counts between approximately two-week samples significantly increased with total template count across all healthy donors.

The protocol was immunoSEQ multiplex PCR, while the TCRdb copy is restricted to in-frame clones and leaves out a portion. The sample records over 90,000 clones, roughly 86% being singletons. During the collection period, no donor immune events like infections were recorded. With 4 bases removed from V and 4 bases from J, the gap between germline ends came to 14 bases. The CDR3 length is 13 residues. Germline CDR1 reads SQVTM; CDR2 reads ANQGSEA. Turning to this clone: Its antigen is unknown.

The sample was blood. This clonotype was obtained from a person between 18 and 75 years old in good health. The chain carries TRBV29-1 and TRBJ2-7; D is uncertain. DNA for the CDR3: TGCAGCGTTGCATCGGTCTCATTGTACGAGCAGTACTTC. Its translation is CSVASVSLYEQYF.